This paragraph covers one T cell receptor (beta chain) sequence. The junction had 9 bases not matched to a gene; V was cut back by 5 bases and J by 6 bases. Germline values: CDR1 SEHNR, CDR2 FQNEAQ (reference sequence). There are 14 residues in the CDR3. This specimen belongs to a study of OX40 agonist ivuxolimab in advanced cancers. Data came from immunoSEQ multiplex PCR; TCRdb stores just in-frame clones and leaves some out. The sample contains fewer than 90,000 clones, approximately 86% of which appear only once. Material: CD4+ or CD8+ T cells sorted from blood, obtained in a trial of the OX40 agonist ivuxolimab. This chain joins TRBV7-9 and TRBJ2-7; 8 nucleotides match TRBD2. This TCR was sampled from an adult with an advanced solid tumor such as melanoma, head and neck, liver or kidney cancer. CDR3 sequence: CASSLSGSSLEQYF. The CDR3 DNA follows: TGTGCCAGCAGCCTAAGCGGGAGTTCCCTCGAGCAGTACTTC.